This T cell receptor beta chain was captured by sequencing in a study of shared T cell receptors in the human thymus (dated by TCRdb to 2020 to 2022). A note on the overall study: The study examined how the human thymus generates shared, self-reactive T-cell receptor alpha chains.

About this clone: What this receptor recognizes is not known. Base-call qualities are not available, and no considerably larger clone is one nucleotide away.

Library preparation used the immunoSEQ multiplex PCR assay. Sourced from immuneACCESS, this table was stored by TCRdb with only in-frame sequences that have V and J called. A share of the clones is absent; for the studies checked, an unresolved V gene accounts for under half, and the remainder has no known explanation. The sample table records hundreds of thousands of clones; over 75% of these occur just once. The top ten clones comprise under 0.01% of the sample. The CDR3 measures 17 amino acids from cysteine to phenylalanine. The sequence is cut down to CDR3 DNA, 51 bases in frame from base 1. V is reduced by 5 bases and J by 0 bases, leaving a spacing of 17 bases between them. Sequences MDHEN (CDR1) and SYDVKM (CDR2) are obtained from the germline V gene. These data also featured in a second study, about human thymus T cells. Per the second study: Donors were immunologically healthy infants undergoing open corrective cardiac surgery for congenital heart defects in Finland. Thymus tissue was obtained as surgical resects removed during corrective cardiac surgery. Both the thymic and the peripheral blood repertoires appeared to show biased V and J gene segment usage. According to the related research, thymic TCR repertoires were highly overlapping among unrelated individuals. The study described the TCR alpha and beta repertoires in eight or nine infant thymus samples and four matching peripheral blood samples. The infant donors were 7 to 244 days old, and the cohort included several males and two females. After being mechanically released from the tissue, thymocytes were kept at -70 degrees C in pellets of about 10-33 million cells. A QIAsymphony instrument was used to extract genomic DNA from the frozen cell pellets. Using the immunoSEQ multiplex PCR assay, the TCRB and TCRAD loci were amplified from a standardized quantity of quality-controlled genomic DNA. The amplicons covered the V(D)J region and were long enough to include the CDR3 and to identify the V and J genes. The commercial immunoSEQ service was used to sequence amplicons on an Illumina platform. Primer bias and sequencing errors were corrected as previously described, and TCRAD and TCRB were defined on the basis of the IMGT database. The repertoires were analysed using immunoSEQ Analyzer 3.0 and VDJTools for basic statistics, V/J segment usage, diversity estimates, rarefaction and pairwise overlap. Diversity was estimated with Chao1, ChaoE, Efron-Thisted, Shannon and inverse Simpson indices, and also on datasets down-sampled to the smallest sample. Repertoire overlap used strict matching of CDR3 nucleotide sequence, V gene and J gene, with Jaccard-based multidimensional scaling clustering. On average, thymus samples yielded around 850,000 unique TCRB clonotypes, whereas blood samples yielded around 84,000.

The sample was thymocytes. The chain joins TRBV28 to TRBJ2-4, with a tentative D gene TRBD1 over 6 matching bases. The source of this sequence is a boy under three years old with a congenital heart defect. Donor details come from another sample of the same person, matched by shared clones. The DNA sequence follows: TGTGCCAGCAGTACTCAACAGGGTCGACTAGCCAAAAACATTCAGTACTTC. Translation gives CASSTQQGRLAKNIQYF.